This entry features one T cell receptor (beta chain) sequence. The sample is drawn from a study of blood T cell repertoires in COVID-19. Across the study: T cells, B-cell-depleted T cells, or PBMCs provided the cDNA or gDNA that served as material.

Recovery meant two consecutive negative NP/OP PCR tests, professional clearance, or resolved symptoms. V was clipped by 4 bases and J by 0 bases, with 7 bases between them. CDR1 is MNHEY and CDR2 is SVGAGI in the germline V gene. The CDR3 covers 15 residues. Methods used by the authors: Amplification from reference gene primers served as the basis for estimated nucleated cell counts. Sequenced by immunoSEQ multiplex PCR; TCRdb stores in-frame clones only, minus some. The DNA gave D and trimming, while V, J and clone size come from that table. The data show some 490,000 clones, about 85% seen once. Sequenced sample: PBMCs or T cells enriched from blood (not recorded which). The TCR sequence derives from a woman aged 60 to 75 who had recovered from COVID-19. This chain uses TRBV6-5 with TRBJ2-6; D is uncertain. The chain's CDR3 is CASSLIYSGANVLTF. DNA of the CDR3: TGTGCCAGCAGTTTAATTTACTCTGGGGCCAACGTCCTGACTTTC.